These T cell receptor beta chains were read from a single sample in a study of shared clonotypes between healthy human individuals. Here immunoSEQ multiplex PCR was the method, and the copy in TCRdb shows in-frame clones only, minus some. This table holds around 700,000 clones, approximately 75% found once. What was sequenced was memory CD4+ T cells sorted from blood. These receptors originate from a woman younger than 45 in good health. Each CDR3 is given with its conserved first and last residue. The order of the fields is CDR3 length, V gene, D gene, clone size, J gene, CDR3 protein, CDR3 DNA. D genes are given only for firm matches. Rows give clone size only sometimes, using once, few, many, or a class for an expanded clone.

>14|TRBV6-5|-|-|TRBJ2-4
CASSYSGAKNIQYF
TGTGCCAGCAGTTACTCGGGAGCCAAAAACATTCAGTACTTC
>16|TRBV27|-|-|TRBJ1-5
CASRALRDVKDQPQHF
TGTGCCAGCAGAGCCCTCCGGGACGTTAAGGATCAGCCCCAGCATTTT
>15|TRBV25-1|TRBD1|few|TRBJ2-5
CASSGRGLGQETQYF
TGTGCCAGCAGTGGCAGGGGGCTGGGGCAAGAGACCCAGTACTTC
>15|TRBV18|-|-|TRBJ2-7
CASSPPAPGGDEQYF
TGTGCCAGCTCCCCGCCGGCACCGGGGGGCGACGAGCAGTACTTC
>15|TRBV7-7|-|few|TRBJ2-2
CASSPTGSPTGELFF
TGTGCCAGCAGCCCAACAGGGTCCCCCACCGGGGAGCTGTTTTTT
>19|TRBV7-8|TRBD1|-|TRBJ2-1
CASSSKLRGYRGSYNEQFF
TGTGCCAGCAGCTCGAAACTCAGAGGGTACAGGGGTTCCTACAATGAGCAGTTCTTC
>14|TRBV5-1|-|once|TRBJ2-3
CASIPGVSPDTQYF
TGCGCCAGCATTCCGGGAGTCTCCCCAGATACGCAGTATTTT
>14|TRBV29-1|-|-|TRBJ2-3
CSVEGSGPPGTQYF
TGCAGCGTTGAAGGGAGCGGGCCCCCCGGTACGCAGTATTTT
>18|TRBV7-9|TRBD2|-|TRBJ2-2
CASSFDLAGVGDTGELFF
TGTGCCAGCAGCTTCGACCTAGCGGGAGTGGGGGACACCGGGGAGCTGTTTTTT
>14|TRBV6-6|-|-|TRBJ1-2
CASSYSGESYGYTF
TGTGCCAGCAGTTACTCAGGGGAAAGCTATGGCTACACCTTC
>14|TRBV7-2|-|-|TRBJ1-2
CASALKGPNYGYTF
TGTGCCAGCGCTCTGAAGGGGCCGAACTATGGCTACACCTTC
>14|TRBV29-1|-|-|TRBJ1-1
CSAATKGGNTEAFF
TGCAGCGCTGCCACGAAGGGGGGGAACACTGAAGCTTTCTTT
>15|TRBV7-3|TRBD2|-|TRBJ2-2
CASSTGLAGTGELFF
TGTGCCAGCAGCACCGGACTAGCGGGCACCGGGGAGCTGTTTTTT
>13|TRBV27|-|-|TRBJ1-5
CASQGGPNQPQHF
TGTGCCAGCCAAGGGGGGCCTAATCAGCCCCAGCATTTT
>15|TRBV5-1|-|-|TRBJ2-7
CASSLSPDGSYEQYF
TGCGCCAGCAGCTTATCCCCTGACGGATCCTACGAGCAGTACTTC
>16|TRBV19|TRBD2|-|TRBJ2-1
CASSPIGGRAHNEQFF
TGTGCCAGTAGTCCAATAGGCGGGAGGGCCCACAATGAGCAGTTCTTC
>15|TRBV15|TRBD1|-|TRBJ1-2
CATSSEQGVRDGYTF
TGTGCCACCAGCAGTGAACAGGGGGTAAGGGATGGCTACACCTTC
>13|TRBV6-5|-|-|TRBJ2-7
CASSYNGGHEQYF
TGTGCCAGCAGTTACAACGGGGGCCACGAGCAGTACTTC
>14|TRBV10-2|TRBD1|-|TRBJ2-7
CASSESGQNYEQYF
TGCGCCAGCAGTGAGTCGGGACAGAACTACGAGCAGTACTTC
>17|TRBV5-1|-|-|TRBJ2-7
CASSLGAQAGARDEQYF
TGCGCCAGCAGCTTGGGGGCGCAGGCAGGGGCAAGGGACGAGCAGTACTTC
>12|TRBV6-4|-|-|TRBJ2-1
CASSDQGNEQFF
TGTGCCAGCAGTGACCAGGGAAATGAGCAGTTCTTC
>16|TRBV7-8|-|-|TRBJ1-1
CASSLALSRVLTEAFF
TGTGCCAGCAGCTTAGCGCTAAGTCGGGTCTTGACTGAAGCTTTCTTT
>16|TRBV28|TRBD1|once|TRBJ2-3
CASSSIAGGSTDTQYF
TGTGCCAGCAGTTCGATCGCAGGGGGCTCGACAGATACGCAGTATTTT
>15|TRBV7-9|-|-|TRBJ1-4
CASSLKKQENEKLFF
TGTGCCAGCAGCCTAAAGAAACAGGAGAATGAAAAACTGTTTTTT
>14|TRBV28|-|-|TRBJ2-2
CASSFRDLHGELFF
TGTGCCAGCAGTTTCCGGGACCTCCATGGGGAGCTGTTTTTT
>13|TRBV6-5|-|-|TRBJ1-6
CASSYETDSPLHF
TGTGCCAGCAGTTATGAAACAGATTCACCCCTCCACTTT
>18|TRBV19|TRBD1|-|TRBJ2-3
CASSRAGTGLLSADTQYF
TGTGCCAGTAGTCGGGCGGGGACAGGCCTCTTGAGCGCAGATACGCAGTATTTT
>13|TRBV7-2|-|-|TRBJ2-7
CASSLIRDYEQYF
TGTGCCAGCAGCTTAATCAGGGACTACGAGCAGTACTTC
>16|TRBV2|-|-|TRBJ2-3
CASSEGPWASTDTQYF
TGTGCCAGCAGCGAGGGTCCATGGGCTAGCACAGATACGCAGTATTTT
>16|TRBV19|TRBD1|-|TRBJ1-4
CASSIGDRPTNEKLFF
TGTGCCAGTAGTATAGGGGACAGGCCGACTAATGAAAAACTGTTTTTT
>15|TRBV5-1|-|-|TRBJ1-4
CASSLAANTNEKLFF
TGCGCCAGCAGCTTGGCGGCAAATACTAATGAAAAACTGTTTTTT
>13|TRBV2|-|-|TRBJ1-1
CASSLTGNTEAFF
TGTGCCAGCAGTTTAACAGGGAACACTGAAGCTTTCTTT
>16|TRBV11-2|TRBD1|-|TRBJ1-4
CASSSTGTGFREKLFF
TGTGCCAGCAGCTCAACCGGGACAGGGTTTAGGGAAAAACTGTTTTTT
>13|TRBV5-1|TRBD2|-|TRBJ2-7
CASSLASGYEQYF
TGCGCCAGCAGCTTAGCTAGCGGATACGAGCAGTACTTC
>13|TRBV6-4|-|-|TRBJ1-3
CASSGLGIDTIYF
TGTGCCAGCAGTGGCCTTGGTATCGACACCATATATTTT
>14|TRBV19|-|once|TRBJ2-7
CASSPNDQPSEQYF
TGTGCCAGTAGTCCCAACGACCAGCCCTCCGAGCAGTACTTC
>14|TRBV5-1|-|-|TRBJ2-1
CASSRQGPFNEQFF
TGCGCCAGCAGCAGGCAGGGGCCTTTCAATGAGCAGTTCTTC